This TCR beta chain was identified in a study of shared clonotypes between healthy human individuals. The test was conducted at deep level. Only in-frame clones appear in the TCRdb table, and some are missing; sequencing was by immunoSEQ multiplex PCR. The sample contains around 550,000 clones, around 96% of which appear only once. The germline V gene has CDR1 SQVTM and CDR2 ANQGSEA. The CDR3 contains 13 residues. This clone showed up just once. The sample consisted of naive CD4+ T cells sorted from blood. Subset described: CD45RA+ positively selected. This receptor was obtained from a woman in her 30s in good health. This chain joins TRBV29-1 and TRBJ2-5; D gene unclear. Gene TRBJ2-7 matches the end of the DNA better, so the J call may be wrong. The CDR3 DNA follows: TGCAGCGTTGTTGCCTTCGACTCCTACGAGCAGTACTTC. As protein: CSVVAFDSYEQYF.